Following are 22 T cell receptor beta chains from one sample sequenced in a study of cytomegalovirus exposure and HLA in healthy donors. Primers included in the PCR were 60 Vbeta and 13 Jbeta primers. TCRdb keeps only in-frame clones here, not all; method: immunoSEQ multiplex PCR. Of around 130,000 clones in the sample, 70% to 80% were seen once. Input material: PBMCs. These receptors originate from a human donor in good health.

This clone was found a few times. The chain links TRBV6-1 to TRBJ2-3; 10 nucleotides agree with TRBD2. The length of the CDR3 is 16 residues. With 1 base clipped from V and 3 bases from J, the junction kept 4 bases outside the gene matches. In germline, CDR1 is MNHNS, CDR2 SASEGT. CDR3 DNA sequence: TGTGCCAGCAGTGAAGGTTTAGCGGGAGGAACAGATACGCAGTATTTT. Translated: CASSEGLAGGTDTQYF.

The chain carries TRBV7-6 and TRBJ1-3; 9 nucleotides line up with TRBD1. Germline V gene data show CDR1 as SGHVS and CDR2 as FNYEAQ. The CDR3 spans 20 residues. The V gene end was trimmed by 2 bases and the J gene end by 0 bases; junction bases not matched to a gene: 14. The CDR3 coding sequence is TGTGCCAGCAGCTTATCTCGACAGGGGGTAAAACTTAACTCTGGAAACACCATATATTTT. Protein sequence: CASSLSRQGVKLNSGNTIYF.

CDR3 loop: CASSLSWDRVSETQYF. The CDR3 nucleotides read TGTGCCAGCAGTTTATCGTGGGACAGGGTGTCAGAGACCCAGTACTTC. V usage is TRBV27 and J usage is TRBJ2-5, with 9 nucleotides matching TRBD1. Germline V gene lookup returns CDR1 MNHEY and CDR2 SMNVEV (reference sequence). The CDR3 is 16 amino acids. Germline trimming cut 0 bases from V and 4 bases from J; bases unmatched to any gene: 6.

The rearrangement uses TRBV7-2 and TRBJ2-7; TRBD2 aligns across 9 bases. In germline, CDR1 is SGHTA, CDR2 FQGNSA. Trimming at V came to 5 bases and at J to 0 bases, leaving 5 bases not matched to a gene. The CDR3 is 15 amino acids. CDR3 sequence reads: CASSRIAGASYEQYF. The CDR3 DNA reads as TGTGCCAGCAGCCGAATAGCGGGAGCCTCCTACGAGCAGTACTTC. Combining the CDR3 with reference TRBV7-2 and TRBJ2-7 gives the whole variable domain GAGVSQSPSNKVTEKGKDVELRCDPISGHTALYWYRQSLGQGLEFLIYFQGNSAPDKSGLPSDRFSAERTGGSVSTLTIQRTQQEDSAVYLCASSRIAGASYEQYFGPGTRLTVT.

This chain uses TRBV19 with TRBJ2-1; TRBD2 aligns across 7 bases. This CDR3 is built from 16 residues. Germline V gene sequence: CDR1 LNHDA, CDR2 SQIVND (reference sequence). The ends lost 1 base at V and 2 bases at J; junction bases unmatched: 5. For the CDR3, the DNA is TGTGCCAGTAGTATAGTGGCTAGCGGTGCCTACAATGAGCAGTTCTTC. Its protein is CASSIVASGAYNEQFF.

This clone was seen a single time. One junction end disagrees with the germline gene, perhaps due to a read error. J is TRBJ2-3 and V is TRBV27; TRBD2 aligns across 9 bases. Germline lookup yields CDR1 MNHEY and CDR2 SMNVEV (reference sequence). This CDR3 comprises 16 residues. The DNA of the CDR3 is TGTGCCAGCAGTTTACTAGCGGGAACTAGCACAGATGCGCAGTATTTT. As protein: CASSLLAGTSTDAQYF.

In its sample, this clone was seen a few times. This chain uses TRBV25-1 with TRBJ1-1; no definite D call. CDR1 and CDR2 (germline): MGHDK, SYGVNS. V was shortened by 6 bases and J by 5 bases, with 7 bases between the two germline ends. The CDR3 has 11 residues. CDR3 protein: CASRRLTEAFF. CDR3 DNA sequence: TGTGCCAGCAGGAGGCTGACTGAAGCTTTCTTT.

The genes are TRBV6-5 and TRBJ1-5; perhaps TRBD1 as D (6 bases). This CDR3 region has 14 residues. The V end lost 1 base, the J end lost 5 bases, and 9 bases lay between the germline ends. Germline values: CDR1 MNHEY, CDR2 SVGAGI. The CDR3 protein is CASSYLGHHQPQHF. The CDR3 DNA follows: TGTGCCAGCAGTTACTTGGGACACCATCAGCCCCAGCATTTT.

This clone was counted once. The J gene is TRBJ2-1, the V gene TRBV15; TRBD2 is a possible D gene (7 bases). Germline CDR1 LNHNV, CDR2 YYDKDF (reference sequence). The V gene lost 0 bases and the J gene lost 15 bases, with 15 bases spanning the gap. CDR3 size: 13 residues. The chain's CDR3 is CATSRDPAGHGFF. CDR3 DNA sequence: TGTGCCACCAGCAGAGATCCAGCGGGACACGGGTTCTTC.

The rearrangement joins TRBV7-2 to TRBJ2-6, with D maybe TRBD1 (6 bases). The V end lost 6 bases, the J end lost 0 bases, and 21 bases lay between the germline ends. The CDR3 loop spans 19 amino acids. Germline CDR1 and CDR2: SGHTA and FQGNSA. The CDR3 loop reads CASSGGSTGLGSGANVLTF. Written as DNA, the CDR3 is TGTGCCAGCAGTGGGGGTTCGACAGGCTTGGGCTCTGGGGCCAACGTCCTGACTTTC.

The chain employs TRBV5-6 and TRBJ1-6, with D perhaps TRBD1 (5 bases). In germline, CDR1 is SGHDT, CDR2 YYEEEE. Between the trimmed V and J ends, which lost 2 bases and 10 bases, there was a span of 16 bases. The CDR3 consists of 15 residues. The CDR3 DNA is TGTGCCAGCAGCTTTGTTTGGAGGGGTGACTCACCCCTCCACTTT. Protein sequence: CASSFVWRGDSPLHF.

With respect to this clone: At one of its ends the junction is not consistent with the germline gene, which may arise from a read error. The chain links TRBV7-9 to TRBJ1-1, with 8 bases fitting TRBD1. The CDR3 runs to 14 residues. Germline lookup yields CDR1 SEHNR and CDR2 FQNEAQ (reference sequence). The chain's CDR3 is CSSSLAGGVTEAFF. In DNA form, the CDR3 reads TGTTCCAGCAGCTTAGCAGGGGGCGTTACTGAAGCTTTCTTT.

This clone has only a few counts. V usage is TRBV29-1 and J usage is TRBJ2-1; TRBD2 aligns across 12 bases. With V trimmed by 2 bases and J by 7 bases, 6 bases remained unmatched. Germline V lookup: CDR1 SQVTM, CDR2 ANQGSEA. This CDR3 comprises 15 residues. The CDR3 DNA sequence: TGCAGCGTTGAATTTGGCCTAGCGGGAGGGAATGAGCAGTTCTTC. This codes for CSVEFGLAGGNEQFF.

This clone was detected a few times. The rearrangement links TRBV19 to TRBJ2-1, with TRBD1 matching 7 bases. CDR3 length equals 17 residues. V lost 4 bases, J lost 0 bases, and 9 bases stayed unmatched. Germline loops: CDR1 LNHDA, CDR2 SQIVND (reference sequence). CDR3 sequence: CASSKGGGMSSYNEQFF. The CDR3 nucleotides are TGTGCCAGTAGTAAAGGGGGCGGAATGAGCTCCTACAATGAGCAGTTCTTC.

This clone has a handful of counts. The V gene is TRBV5-4, the J gene TRBJ1-2, with 8 positions matching TRBD1. Looked up from germline, CDR1 is SGHNT and CDR2 is YYREEE (reference sequence). The length of the CDR3 is 13 residues. Trimming at V came to 3 bases and at J to 7 bases, leaving 5 bases not matched to a gene. The CDR3 spells CASSSDRGLGYTF. The CDR3 nucleotides read TGTGCCAGCAGCTCCGACAGGGGACTTGGCTACACCTTC.

The CDR3 is CASSLVGGQALTF. The CDR3 DNA reads as TGCGCCAGCAGCTTGGTCGGCGGACAGGCGCTGACTTTC. The chain combines TRBV5-1 with TRBJ2-6, with TRBD1 matching over 7 bases. CDR1 and CDR2 from the germline V gene are SGHRS and YFSETQ. The CDR3 covers 13 residues. J lost 16 bases, V lost 0 bases, and 7 bases had no gene match.

This clone has just a few counts. This chain links TRBV28 with TRBJ1-4, with TRBD1 matching over 9 bases. V was clipped by 5 bases and J by 8 bases; unmatched bases: 9. The CDR3 extends over 15 amino acids. Per the germline V gene, CDR1 is MDHEN and CDR2 is SYDVKM. The CDR3 DNA reads TGTGCCAGCAGTCCTCGGGACAGGGATTGGGAAAAACTGTTTTTT. This translates into CASSPRDRDWEKLFF.

This sequence joins TRBV11-3 and TRBJ2-3; TRBD2 aligns across 11 bases. Germline CDR1 SGHNT, CDR2 YENEEA. V was clipped by 3 bases and J by 0 bases; unmatched bases: 8. CDR3 length equals 18 residues. The DNA for the CDR3 is TGTGCCAGCAGCTTCGGGACTAGCGGATATCCTAGCACAGATACGCAGTATTTT. Protein: CASSFGTSGYPSTDTQYF.

The J gene is TRBJ1-6, the V gene TRBV5-8; D not resolved. Germline loops: CDR1 SGHTS, CDR2 YDEGEE. V was cut by 4 bases and J by 7 bases, with 15 bases left in between. There are 15 residues in the CDR3. The DNA of the CDR3 is TGTGCCAGCAGCCCCCTGAGGGCTCGGAATTCACCCCTCCACTTT. Translating it yields CASSPLRARNSPLHF.

The V call is TRBV4-3, the J call TRBJ2-1, with D possibly matching TRBD2 (6 bases). CDR3 length: 14 amino acids. Trimming took 2 bases from V and 8 from J, leaving 13 bases between them. From germline, CDR1 is LGHNA and CDR2 YSLEER. CDR3 loop: CASSQFTGADEQFF. CDR3 DNA: TGCGCCAGCAGCCAATTCACGGGAGCTGATGAGCAGTTCTTC.

This clone has more than one count but fewer than ten. One end of the junction fails to match germline, which may point to a read error. The chain joins TRBV2 to TRBJ2-5; TRBD2 matches 7 bases. The CDR3 contains 13 residues. CDR1 is SNHLY and CDR2 is FYNNEI in the germline V gene. Here the CDR3 DNA reads TGTGCCAGCACCGGGACTAATTCCCCCCTACACGACTTC. Translating gives CASTGTNSPLHDF.

The rearrangement links TRBV19 to TRBJ2-1, with TRBD2 matching over 16 bases. V lost 8 bases, J lost 15 bases, and 4 bases stayed unmatched. CDR1 LNHDA and CDR2 SQIVND come from the germline V gene (reference sequence). The CDR3 covers 12 residues. CDR3 coding DNA: TGTGCCAGTGGGACTAGCGGGAGGGGGGTGTTCTTC. As protein: CASGTSGRGVFF.